Shown below are 15 T cell receptor beta chains from a single sample sequenced in a study of regulatory T cells in long-lasting Graves disease. This sample's time point: newly diagnosed GD, antithyroid drugs for less than 3 months. RNA from PBMCs was the source of the TCR library. With iRepertoire HTBI primers and Arm-PCR of CDR3 regions, TCR beta libraries were built. TCRdb reanalysed the multiplex PCR reads using MiXCR and keeps one entry per CDR3 protein. This repertoire shows 620,000 or so distinct CDR3 sequences, approximately 15% found once; its top ten account for around 18%. These data also formed part of another study, on T cells in Graves' hyperthyroidism and ophthalmopathy.

The sequenced sample was peripheral blood mononuclear cells (PBMCs), obtained at new diagnosis, from a patient treated with antithyroid drugs. The receptor set was obtained from a woman in her twenties or thirties with Graves disease.

The chain is built from TRBV5-1 and TRBJ2-7; 7 bases align to TRBD1. The length of the CDR3 is 14 residues. The V gene end was trimmed by 7 bases and the J gene end by 0 bases; junction bases not matched to a gene: 7. CDR1 is SGHRS, CDR2 YFSETQ, per germline. This CDR3 is CASARQGDSYEQYF. In DNA, the CDR3 is TGCGCCAGCGCGCGACAGGGCGACTCCTACGAGCAGTACTTC.

There are many counts of this clonotype. The gene calls are TRBV5-1 and TRBJ1-1; 10 bases match TRBD1. CDR3 length: 12 amino acids. V dropped 4 bases and J dropped 11; count of bases not matched to a gene: 5. Germline V gene data show CDR1 as SGHRS and CDR2 as YFSETQ. CDR3 nucleotide sequence: TGCGCCAGCAGCCCCCGACAGGGGGCCGCTTTCTTT. Its translation: CASSPRQGAAFF.

The gene calls are TRBV20-1 and TRBJ2-7; 11 nucleotides match TRBD1. J gave up 0 bases and V 7 bases, and 8 bases lay outside the gene matches. This CDR3 region has 15 residues. In germline, CDR1 is DFQATT, CDR2 SNEGSKA (reference sequence). This CDR3 is CSVPGQGENSYEQYF. Written as DNA, the CDR3 is TGCAGTGTCCCGGGACAGGGGGAAAACTCCTACGAGCAGTACTTC.

V gene TRBV5-1 combines with J gene TRBJ2-1; unclear D gene. The CDR3 totals 14 residues. Germline V gives CDR1 SGHRS, CDR2 YFSETQ. Trimming took off 4 bases at V and 6 bases at J, with 14 bases between the two ends. The CDR3 bases are TGCGCCAGCAGCCCCCGGGTTGTGGGCAATGAGCAGTTCTTC. Its protein is CASSPRVVGNEQFF.

This clonotype was counted many times. The rearrangement links TRBV24-1 to TRBJ2-2; D is perhaps TRBD1 (6 bases). The V end was cut by 4 bases, the J end by 7 bases, with 18 bases between. CDR1 and CDR2 from the germline V gene are KGHDR and SFDVKD. CDR3 size: 16 residues. The CDR3 here is CATSERSIGQLGELFF. CDR3 nucleotide sequence: TGTGCCACCAGTGAACGCAGCATAGGACAGCTCGGGGAGCTGTTTTTT.

The rearrangement links TRBV5-4 to TRBJ2-1; D assignment may be TRBD1 or TRBD2 (5 bases each). V gave up 0 bases and J gave up 11 bases, with 9 bases separating them. The CDR3 covers 12 residues. Looked up from germline, CDR1 is SGHNT and CDR2 is YYREEE (reference sequence). As DNA, the CDR3 is TGTGCCAGCAGCTTGGTGGGGACCAAGCAGTTCTTC. Translating gives CASSLVGTKQFF.

The chain couples TRBV5-4 to TRBJ2-3; maybe TRBD2 (5 bases). The CDR3 extends over 13 amino acids. Germline V gene data show CDR1 as SGHNT and CDR2 as YYREEE (reference sequence). Trimming left V 3 bases short and J 5 bases short, with 10 bases between. CDR3 in amino acids: CASSWTGGDTQYF. CDR3 in DNA: TGTGCCAGCAGCTGGACTGGTGGAGATACGCAGTATTTT.

There are a few counts of this clonotype. This may be a read error: a much more frequent sequence differs by one nucleotide. This chain connects TRBV2 to TRBJ2-7, with 7 bases matching TRBD2. Germline lookup yields CDR1 SNHLY and CDR2 FYNNEI. The CDR3 contains 15 residues. V dropped 8 bases and J dropped 5; count of bases not matched to a gene: 15. CDR3 sequence: CASVFGRELPHEQYF. The CDR3 DNA reads as TGTGCCAGCGTCTTCGGGCGGGAGCTCCCCCACGAGCAGTACTTC.

Many counts were recorded for this clonotype. The chain has TRBV24-1 and TRBJ2-1; the D gene is possibly TRBD2 (5 bases). Germline V gene data show CDR1 as KGHDR and CDR2 as SFDVKD. Trimming shortened V by 12 bases and J by 6 bases, and 17 bases separated the two germline ends. CDR3 size: 13 residues. The CDR3 DNA reads as TGTGCCGCGACCGGGTTCCGGGGCAATGAGCAGTTCTTC. Its translation is CAATGFRGNEQFF.

There are many counts of this clonotype. This CDR3 is CASSLMSSDTQYF. In nucleotides, the CDR3 is TGTGCCAGCAGCTTAATGAGTTCTGATACGCAGTATTTT. J is TRBJ2-3 and V is TRBV7-9; no firm D call. Per the germline V gene, CDR1 is SEHNR and CDR2 is FQNEAQ (reference sequence). V lost 2 bases, J lost 6 bases, and 9 bases lay in between. This CDR3 spans 13 amino acids.

This chain links TRBV6-2 or TRBV6-3 with TRBJ2-1; the D call may be TRBD1 or TRBD2 (6 bases each). CDR1 and CDR2 (germline): MNHEY, SVGEGT. The CDR3 covers 15 residues. Trimming stripped 6 bases from V and 7 bases from J, with 19 bases between. The CDR3 DNA reads TGTGCCAGCAGCCTTAGGGGGGCACCCACAAATGAGCAGTTCTTC. As protein: CASSLRGAPTNEQFF.

This clonotype was recorded at least ten times. The chain links TRBV7-2 to TRBJ2-1; D is possibly TRBD1 or TRBD2 (5 bases each). Germline assignment: CDR1 SGHTA and CDR2 FQGNSA. V lost 6 bases, J lost 13 bases, and 16 bases lay in between. The CDR3 is 12 amino acids. In DNA form, the CDR3 reads TGTGCCAGCAGTAAAACCGGGGCTAGACAGTTCTTC. This sequence encodes CASSKTGARQFF.

The J gene is TRBJ1-6, the V gene TRBV5-1, with D uncertain. The germline V gene has CDR1 SGHRS and CDR2 YFSETQ. The CDR3 has 15 residues. V was trimmed by 3 bases and J by 9 bases, leaving 16 bases between them. CDR3 loop: CASSYLGVLSSPLHF. The CDR3 DNA reads as TGCGCCAGCAGCTATCTCGGGGTCCTCAGTTCACCCCTCCACTTT.

This chain joins TRBV30 and TRBJ1-1, with 8 bases identical to TRBD1. Per the germline V gene, CDR1 is GTSNPN and CDR2 is SVGIG (reference sequence). The CDR3 is made up of 16 amino acids. J gave up 4 bases and V 0 bases, and 10 bases lay outside the gene matches. CDR3: CAWSVRWAGGVTEAFF. CDR3 DNA sequence: TGTGCCTGGAGTGTACGATGGGCAGGGGGCGTCACTGAAGCTTTCTTT.

This chain links TRBV5-1 with TRBJ2-1; 12 nucleotides line up with TRBD2. Germline lookup yields CDR1 SGHRS and CDR2 YFSETQ. J gave up 5 bases and V 0 bases, and 15 bases lay outside the gene matches. The CDR3 runs to 20 residues. The CDR3 DNA reads as TGCGCCAGCAGCTTGGTCGGACTAGCGGGACGGGGGAGGGACGACAATGAGCAGTTCTTC. Translated: CASSLVGLAGRGRDDNEQFF.